This entry lists 21 T cell receptor beta chains sequenced from one sample in a study of spatial heterogeneity in lung cancer. One entry per CDR3 protein results from TCRdb running MiXCR on the 5' RACE reads. The sample contains tens of thousands of distinct CDR3 sequences, 5.2% of which appear only once. The time point here: sample taken at primary tumor resection. The study sequenced unsorted whole RNA from tumor, nontumor lung or frozen PBMC. The sequences come from PBMCs, collected at surgery. These receptor sequences come from a female donor with early-stage non-small cell lung cancer.

This clonotype was detected only a few times. V and J are TRBV5-6 and TRBJ1-1; D might be TRBD1 (5 bases). The length of the CDR3 is 15 residues. CDR1 SGHDT and CDR2 YYEEEE come from the germline V gene. V shed 4 bases and J shed 5 bases, with 18 bases lying between them. Here the CDR3 reads CASSPPGGGGTEAFF. DNA of the CDR3: TGTGCCAGCAGCCCACCCGGGGGGGGAGGAACTGAAGCTTTCTTT.

This clonotype has at least ten counts. V and J are TRBV10-1 and TRBJ1-6; D is ambiguous. The CDR3 totals 13 residues. Per the germline V gene, CDR1 is WNHNN and CDR2 is SYGVQD (reference sequence). With 4 bases removed from V and 10 bases from J, the gap between germline ends came to 11 bases. This CDR3 is CASSGTMDSPLHF. The CDR3 bases are TGCGCCAGCAGTGGGACTATGGACTCACCCCTCCACTTT.

The CDR3 loop reads CSAQGLAGGRTGELFF. The CDR3 nucleotides are TGCAGTGCCCAGGGACTAGCGGGGGGACGCACCGGGGAGCTGTTTTTT. This chain connects TRBV20-1 to TRBJ2-2; 15 bases map to TRBD2. The CDR3 length is 16 residues. Germline CDR1 DFQATT, CDR2 SNEGSKA (reference sequence). V dropped 6 bases and J dropped 4; count of bases not matched to a gene: 6.

This clonotype was observed many times. The CDR3 DNA follows: TGCAGTGCTATTATGGTCGGCTATGGCTACACCTTC. Translation gives CSAIMVGYGYTF. The chain employs TRBV20-1 and TRBJ1-2; D remains ambiguous. CDR3 length equals 12 residues. The V gene's germline CDR1 is DFQATT and CDR2 SNEGSKA (reference sequence). V was clipped by 4 bases and J by 4 bases, with 10 bases between them.

This chain joins TRBV6-2 or TRBV6-3 and TRBJ2-5; 8 nucleotides match TRBD2. The germline gives CDR1 MNHEY, CDR2 SVGEGT. Trimming removed 2 bases from V and 2 bases from J; junction bases left unmatched: 4. This CDR3 is 15 amino acids long. CDR3 in amino acids: CASSYTGGTQETQYF. In DNA, the CDR3 is TGTGCCAGCAGTTACACGGGGGGGACTCAAGAGACCCAGTACTTC.

This clonotype was observed many times. The chain uses TRBV6-6 and TRBJ2-5; 11 bases line up with TRBD1. Germline V CDR1 and CDR2: MNHNY, SVGAGI (reference sequence). There are 15 residues in the CDR3. J lost 3 bases, V lost 7 bases, and 7 bases had no gene match. CDR3 sequence: CASTQPGQGEETQYF. The CDR3, as DNA: TGTGCCAGCACCCAACCGGGACAGGGGGAAGAGACCCAGTACTTC.

The sample holds many counts of this clonotype. CDR3 nucleotide sequence: TGTGCCATCAGTCCCGGGACAGGGACTGGGGCCAACGTCCTGACTTTC. Amino acids: CAISPGTGTGANVLTF. This chain connects TRBV10-3 to TRBJ2-6; 9 bases are a match to TRBD1. There are 16 residues in the CDR3. Germline-derived CDR1 and CDR2 are ENHRY and SYGVKD. V trimming: 5 bases; J trimming: 2 bases; junction bases outside the gene matches: 4.

As for this clonotype: With a much larger clone just one base away, this may be a read error. This sequence joins TRBV5-4 and TRBJ2-7; maybe TRBD1 (5 bases). The CDR3 covers 16 residues. The V and J ends lost 2 bases and 0 bases respectively, with 15 bases between them. Germline V CDR1 and CDR2: SGHNT, YYREEE (reference sequence). CDR3 sequence (DNA): TGTGCCAGCAGCTTCGAACGCCGGACAACCTCCTACGAGCAGTACTTC. Encoded protein: CASSFERRTTSYEQYF. The full variable domain, rest sourced from reference TRBV5-4 and TRBJ2-7, is ETGVTQSPTHLIKTRGQQVTLRCSSQSGHNTVSWYQQALGQGPQFIFQYYREEENGRGNFPPRFSGLQFPNYSSELNVNALELDDSALYLCASSFERRTTSYEQYFGPGTRLTVT.

This clonotype has just a few counts. This chain uses TRBV6-5 with TRBJ2-7; 11 nucleotides line up with TRBD1. Per germline, CDR1 MNHEY and CDR2 SVGAGI. V trimming: 0 bases; J trimming: 3 bases; junction bases outside the gene matches: 1. The CDR3 extends over 15 amino acids. Here the CDR3 reads CASSYSGTGGYEQYF. The CDR3 DNA follows: TGTGCCAGCAGTTACTCCGGGACAGGGGGCTACGAGCAGTACTTC.

This clonotype was detected only a few times. This rearrangement joins TRBV6-4 to TRBJ1-2; a possible D gene is TRBD1 (6 bases). CDR1 is MRHNA and CDR2 is SNTAGT in the germline V gene. V was pared by 10 bases and J by 3 bases, with 12 bases between. The CDR3 is 12 amino acids. The CDR3 loop is CATTTGDYGYTF. DNA for the CDR3: TGTGCCACCACGACAGGAGACTATGGCTACACCTTC.

This clonotype was recorded many times. This rearrangement joins TRBV3-1 to TRBJ2-5; 10 nucleotides line up with TRBD2. This CDR3 comprises 15 residues. CDR1 LGHDT and CDR2 YNNKEL come from the germline V gene (reference sequence). Trimming took 4 bases from V and 1 from J; bases not matched to a gene: 3. The DNA of the CDR3 is TGTGCCAGCAGCCCTCAGCGGGGGGGCCAAGAGACCCAGTACTTC. Amino acid sequence: CASSPQRGGQETQYF.

This clonotype was counted at least ten times. In DNA, the CDR3 is TGCAGTGCCGGGGACTTACAAGAGACCCAGTACTTC. It codes for CSAGDLQETQYF. The chain recombines TRBV20-1 with TRBJ2-5; D possibly corresponds to TRBD2 (6 bases). The length of the CDR3 is 12 residues. V was trimmed by 6 bases and J by 2 bases, leaving 10 bases between them. Germline loops: CDR1 DFQATT, CDR2 SNEGSKA (reference sequence).

Many counts were recorded for this clonotype. This chain connects TRBV29-1 to TRBJ2-3; the D gene is possibly TRBD1 (5 bases). This CDR3 spans 12 amino acids. Deletions cut 5 bases from V and 0 bases from J, with 6 bases between. Germline values: CDR1 SQVTM, CDR2 ANQGSEA. CDR3 in amino acids: CSVKGSTDTQYF. The CDR3 region has the DNA TGCAGCGTTAAGGGGAGCACAGATACGCAGTATTTT.

V gene TRBV4-2 combines with J gene TRBJ2-3; 9 positions agree with TRBD2. J lost 1 base, V lost 3 bases, and 5 bases had no gene match. Germline CDR1 reads LGHNA; CDR2 reads YNFKEQ. CDR3 length equals 16 residues. CDR3 protein: CASSQRGGVRTDTQYF. The CDR3 bases are TGTGCCAGCAGCCAGCGGGGGGGGGTGCGCACAGATACGCAGTATTTT.

This clonotype was seen at least ten times. The chain has TRBV20-1 and TRBJ2-1; 11 bases are a match to TRBD2. The CDR3 totals 16 residues. The germline V gene has CDR1 DFQATT and CDR2 SNEGSKA (reference sequence). The trim removed 1 base at V and 6 bases at J, leaving 8 bases unmatched. The CDR3 loop reads CSARGLAGGQGNEQFF. Here the CDR3 DNA reads TGCAGTGCTAGAGGCTTAGCGGGGGGGCAAGGCAATGAGCAGTTCTTC.

This clonotype was counted at least ten times. V gene TRBV25-1 combines with J gene TRBJ1-1; possibly TRBD1 for D (5 bases). The CDR3 consists of 13 residues. Germline lookup yields CDR1 MGHDK and CDR2 SYGVNS. V shed 7 bases and J shed 0 bases, with 9 bases lying between them. CDR3 loop: CASKGDLNTEAFF. The CDR3 bases are TGTGCCAGCAAAGGGGACCTGAACACTGAAGCTTTCTTT.

This clonotype was observed at least ten times. The gene calls are TRBV3-1 and TRBJ1-5; 9 bases are shared with TRBD1. With 3 bases clipped from V and 7 bases from J, the junction kept 1 base outside the gene matches. The CDR3 runs 13 residues. Germline lookup yields CDR1 LGHDT and CDR2 YNNKEL (reference sequence). Here the CDR3 DNA reads TGTGCCAGCAGCCAGGACAGGGGACAGCCCCAGCATTTT. Translating it yields CASSQDRGQPQHF.

The table lists this clonotype with many counts. This chain uses TRBV9 with TRBJ1-4; D is perhaps TRBD1 (6 bases). Germline values: CDR1 SGDLS, CDR2 YYNGEE. The CDR3 has 15 residues. The V end lost 0 bases, the J end lost 8 bases, and 14 bases lay between the germline ends. CDR3 residues: CASSVGMGAYEKLFF. CDR3 in DNA: TGTGCCAGCAGCGTAGGTATGGGGGCTTACGAAAAACTGTTTTTT.

For this clonotype: This may come from a read error, since a much larger clone is one base off. V is TRBV23-1 and J is TRBJ2-5; possible D gene TRBD2, 5 bases. TRBV23-1 is an ORF for which the function is uncertain. This CDR3 region has 15 residues. As DNA, the CDR3 is TGCGCCAGCAGTCGGCGGAGAGGAGGACGAGAGACCCAGAACTTC. This codes for CASSRRRGGRETQNF.

The genes are TRBV4-2 and TRBJ2-5; D is possibly TRBD2 (5 bases). Looked up from germline, CDR1 is LGHNA and CDR2 is YNFKEQ. The CDR3 runs 17 residues. Deletions cut 4 bases from V and 5 bases from J, with 23 bases between. CDR3 bases: TGTGCCAGCAGCCGAGCCGGAGCGGACCTCCCTCTGGAGACCCAGTACTTC. Its translation: CASSRAGADLPLETQYF.

This chain uses TRBV6-5 with TRBJ1-5, with D maybe TRBD1 (6 bases). CDR1 and CDR2 from the germline V gene are MNHEY and SVGAGI. The length of the CDR3 is 16 residues. The germline V and J ends were trimmed by 0 bases and 6 bases, with 15 bases remaining between them. CDR3: CASSYSSTGPGQPQHF. In nucleotides, the CDR3 is TGTGCCAGCAGTTACTCTTCAACAGGGCCCGGTCAGCCCCAGCATTTT.